The clone carrying this TCR beta chain has just a few counts. The sample belongs to a study of CD8 T cells in ankylosing spondylitis. CDR1 is SNHLY and CDR2 is FYNNEI in the germline V gene. The CDR3 has 16 residues. The V segment lost 0 bases and the J segment 4 bases; nucleotides outside the gene matches: 3. TCRdb redid the calling of the 5' RACE reads with MiXCR, one entry per CDR3 protein. Of fewer than 400,000 distinct CDR3 sequences listed, approximately 14% are singletons. The chain is built from TRBV2 and TRBJ2-3; 11 bases fit TRBD2. The receptor comes from a male donor with ankylosing spondylitis or in good health (not recorded which). The material sequenced was blood, either unsorted or a sorted T cell fraction (not recorded which). CDR3 amino acids: CASSEAKLAGADTQYF. DNA for the CDR3: TGTGCCAGCAGTGAAGCCAAACTAGCGGGGGCAGATACGCAGTATTTT.